Listed below are T cell receptor beta chains from one sample, sequenced in a study of Graves' ophthalmopathy and Graves' hyperthyroidism. From the multiplex PCR reads, TCRdb called clonotypes with MiXCR, one entry per CDR3 protein. Of over a million distinct CDR3 sequences listed, approximately 35% were seen once; the top ten hold around 10%. The specimen sequenced was peripheral blood or thyroid tissue (not recorded which). The receptors were gathered from an adult man with Graves' hyperthyroidism. Both conserved end residues are part of each CDR3. A D gene is named only where the DNA matches it firmly. Part of the rows lack a size; the others show once, few, many or a class for expanded clones.

cdr3_aa: CASSSGDEQFF
cdr3_nt: TGCGCCAGCAGCTCGGGCGATGAGCAGTTCTTC
v_call: TRBV5-1
j_call: TRBJ2-1
clone_size: .
d_call: .

cdr3_aa: CASSSQTGGQQPQHF
cdr3_nt: TGTGCCAGCAGTTCTCAAACAGGAGGGCAACAGCCCCAGCATTTT
v_call: TRBV2
j_call: TRBJ1-5
clone_size: .
d_call: .

cdr3_aa: CAIRPGQGGYEQYF
cdr3_nt: TGTGCCATCAGGCCGGGACAGGGGGGCTACGAGCAGTACTTC
v_call: TRBV10-3
j_call: TRBJ2-7
clone_size: .
d_call: TRBD1

cdr3_aa: CSVVWTGGNEQYF
cdr3_nt: TGCAGCGTCGTATGGACAGGCGGTAACGAGCAGTACTTC
v_call: TRBV29-1
j_call: TRBJ2-7
clone_size: few
d_call: TRBD1

cdr3_aa: CASSHSGRQAAGEQYF
cdr3_nt: TGTGCCAGCAGCCACAGCGGGCGGCAGGCCGCGGGTGAGCAGTACTTC
v_call: TRBV7-9
j_call: TRBJ2-7
clone_size: many
d_call: .

cdr3_aa: CASQTLGNEQYF
cdr3_nt: TGTGCCAGCCAGACTCTAGGGAACGAGCAGTACTTC
v_call: TRBV6-2/TRBV6-3
j_call: TRBJ2-7
clone_size: few
d_call: .

cdr3_aa: CATSRDGGAVDTQYF
cdr3_nt: TGTGCCACCAGCAGAGATGGCGGGGCGGTAGATACGCAGTATTTT
v_call: TRBV15
j_call: TRBJ2-3
clone_size: .
d_call: .

cdr3_aa: CASSLRGGNNYEQYF
cdr3_nt: TGTGCCAGCAGTTTAAGGGGGGGCAACAACTACGAGCAGTACTTC
v_call: TRBV6-5
j_call: TRBJ2-7
clone_size: .
d_call: .

cdr3_aa: CASSPGRGGDEQYF
cdr3_nt: TGCGCCAGCAGCCCGGGGAGGGGAGGGGACGAGCAGTACTTC
v_call: TRBV5-1
j_call: TRBJ2-7
clone_size: many
d_call: TRBD2

cdr3_aa: CASSAGTSGSYEQYF
cdr3_nt: TGTGCCAGCAGCGCAGGGACTAGCGGGAGTTACGAGCAGTACTTC
v_call: TRBV9
j_call: TRBJ2-7
clone_size: many
d_call: TRBD2

cdr3_aa: CASSPRGSGHEHF
cdr3_nt: TGCGCCAGCAGCCCCCGGGGTAGCGGCCACGAGCATTTT
v_call: TRBV5-1
j_call: TRBJ1-5
clone_size: .
d_call: .

cdr3_aa: CAVIKGSGAYNEQFF
cdr3_nt: TGTGCCGTAATTAAGGGTAGCGGGGCCTACAATGAGCAGTTCTTC
v_call: TRBV6-6
j_call: TRBJ2-1
clone_size: .
d_call: TRBD2

cdr3_aa: CASSPGTGATGANVLTF
cdr3_nt: TGTGCCAGCAGTCCAGGGACAGGGGCCACTGGGGCCAACGTCCTGACTTTC
v_call: TRBV10-2
j_call: TRBJ2-6
clone_size: few
d_call: TRBD1

cdr3_aa: CASSAGARYTF
cdr3_nt: TGTGCCAGCAGCGCCGGGGCGCGCTACACCTTC
v_call: TRBV9
j_call: TRBJ1-2
clone_size: .
d_call: .

cdr3_aa: CASTLAGEPQYF
cdr3_nt: TGTGCCAGCACATTAGCGGGAGAGCCCCAGTACTTC
v_call: TRBV2
j_call: TRBJ2-5
clone_size: .
d_call: TRBD2

cdr3_aa: CASSYIGGELREQYF
cdr3_nt: TGTGCCAGCAGTTACATTGGGGGCGAGCTACGAGAGCAGTACTTC
v_call: TRBV12-3/TRBV12-4
j_call: TRBJ2-7
clone_size: many
d_call: .

cdr3_aa: CAISDGDSNQPQHF
cdr3_nt: TGTGCCATCAGTGATGGGGACAGCAATCAGCCCCAGCATTTT
v_call: TRBV10-3
j_call: TRBJ1-5
clone_size: many
d_call: .

cdr3_aa: CSATKEPTNEKLFF
cdr3_nt: TGCAGTGCTACCAAAGAACCAACTAATGAAAAACTGTTTTTT
v_call: TRBV20-1
j_call: TRBJ1-4
clone_size: many
d_call: .

cdr3_aa: CASSLGAGTETQYF
cdr3_nt: TGTGCCAGCAGCTTAGGGGCAGGGACGGAGACCCAGTACTTC
v_call: TRBV7-9
j_call: TRBJ2-5
clone_size: many
d_call: .

cdr3_aa: CASSLASDRVVQETQYF
cdr3_nt: TGCGCCAGCAGCTTGGCTAGCGACAGGGTCGTCCAAGAGACCCAGTACTTC
v_call: TRBV5-1
j_call: TRBJ2-5
clone_size: .
d_call: .

cdr3_aa: CASSVAVGLYEQYF
cdr3_nt: TGTGCCAGCAGCGTAGCGGTGGGGCTTTACGAGCAGTACTTC
v_call: TRBV9
j_call: TRBJ2-7
clone_size: many
d_call: .

cdr3_aa: CASSPAAGANVLTF
cdr3_nt: TGTGCCAGCAGTCCAGCAGCTGGGGCCAACGTCCTGACTTTC
v_call: TRBV7-7
j_call: TRBJ2-6
clone_size: many
d_call: .

cdr3_aa: CSAGGGQQFLF
cdr3_nt: TGCAGTGCGGGCGGGGGACAGCAATTCCTCTTC
v_call: TRBV20-1
j_call: TRBJ2-7
clone_size: many
d_call: .

cdr3_aa: CASSNFLQNPNEQYF
cdr3_nt: TGTGCCAGCAGTAATTTTCTCCAGAACCCCAACGAGCAGTACTTC
v_call: TRBV12-3/TRBV12-4
j_call: TRBJ2-7
clone_size: .
d_call: .

cdr3_aa: CSAPRLGQETQYF
cdr3_nt: TGCTCCGCCCCGCGACTCGGCCAAGAGACCCAGTACTTC
v_call: TRBV20-1
j_call: TRBJ2-5
clone_size: many
d_call: .

cdr3_aa: CSARDGQGGRETQYF
cdr3_nt: TGCAGTGCTAGAGATGGACAGGGGGGTCGAGAGACCCAGTACTTC
v_call: TRBV20-1
j_call: TRBJ2-5
clone_size: .
d_call: TRBD1

cdr3_aa: CASSLLPSGETQYF
cdr3_nt: TGCGCCAGCAGCTTGTTACCGTCGGGCGAGACCCAGTACTTC
v_call: TRBV5-1
j_call: TRBJ2-5
clone_size: many
d_call: .

cdr3_aa: CASSLIRSAYGYTF
cdr3_nt: TGTGCCAGCAGCTTAATTCGCTCCGCTTATGGCTACACCTTC
v_call: TRBV7-2
j_call: TRBJ1-2
clone_size: many
d_call: .

cdr3_aa: CATLSPVTGELFF
cdr3_nt: TGTGCCACCTTGTCCCCGGTCACCGGGGAGCTGTTTTTT
v_call: TRBV19
j_call: TRBJ2-2
clone_size: .
d_call: .

cdr3_aa: CASSFSGGFGELFF
cdr3_nt: TGTGCCAGCAGCTTTAGCGGGGGGTTCGGGGAGCTGTTTTTT
v_call: TRBV5-4
j_call: TRBJ2-2
clone_size: few
d_call: TRBD2

cdr3_aa: CASSGEDRVYNSPLHF
cdr3_nt: TGTGCCAGCAGCGGTGAGGACAGGGTCTATAATTCACCCCTCCACTTT
v_call: TRBV7-9
j_call: TRBJ1-6
clone_size: many
d_call: TRBD1

cdr3_aa: CASLPGQGNQPQHF
cdr3_nt: TGTGCCAGTCTACCGGGACAGGGCAATCAGCCCCAGCATTTT
v_call: TRBV19
j_call: TRBJ1-5
clone_size: .
d_call: TRBD1

cdr3_aa: CASRADTASETQYF
cdr3_nt: TGTGCCAGCAGGGCCGACACGGCAAGTGAGACCCAGTACTTC
v_call: TRBV11-2
j_call: TRBJ2-5
clone_size: .
d_call: .

cdr3_aa: CASSIEHRVQPQHF
cdr3_nt: TGTGCCAGTAGTATAGAGCACAGGGTCCAGCCCCAGCATTTT
v_call: TRBV19
j_call: TRBJ1-5
clone_size: many
d_call: .

cdr3_aa: CSAGTGDNVLTF
cdr3_nt: TGCAGCGCCGGGACAGGGGACAACGTCCTGACTTTC
v_call: TRBV29-1
j_call: TRBJ2-6
clone_size: .
d_call: TRBD1

cdr3_aa: CASSLSRTNYEQYF
cdr3_nt: TGTGCCAGCAGCCTAAGTCGCACTAACTACGAGCAGTACTTC
v_call: TRBV6-6
j_call: TRBJ2-7
clone_size: .
d_call: .

cdr3_aa: CASKDRGGSPLHF
cdr3_nt: TGTGCCAGCAAGGACAGGGGTGGGTCACCCCTCCACTTT
v_call: TRBV2
j_call: TRBJ1-6
clone_size: many
d_call: TRBD1

cdr3_aa: CASSSQRMGSGEKLFF
cdr3_nt: TGTGCCAGCAGCTCCCAACGTATGGGGAGTGGTGAAAAACTGTTTTTT
v_call: TRBV7-8
j_call: TRBJ1-4
clone_size: many
d_call: .

cdr3_aa: CASKQGQGDLNEQFF
cdr3_nt: TGTGCCAGCAAACAGGGACAGGGTGACCTCAATGAGCAGTTCTTC
v_call: TRBV2
j_call: TRBJ2-1
clone_size: .
d_call: TRBD1

cdr3_aa: CASSFPDPYEHYF
cdr3_nt: TGTGCCAGCAGCTTCCCTGATCCCTACGAGCACTACTTC
v_call: TRBV5-1
j_call: TRBJ2-7
clone_size: .
d_call: .

cdr3_aa: CSANGGTGGGYTF
cdr3_nt: TGCAGTGCTAATGGCGGGACAGGGGGAGGCTACACCTTC
v_call: TRBV20-1
j_call: TRBJ1-2
clone_size: many
d_call: TRBD1

cdr3_aa: CASSPRTGDRPYEQYF
cdr3_nt: TGTGCCAGCAGCCCCCGGACAGGGGACCGGCCCTACGAGCAGTACTTC
v_call: TRBV3-1
j_call: TRBJ2-7
clone_size: .
d_call: TRBD1

cdr3_aa: CATKGGGVAEAFF
cdr3_nt: TGTGCCACCAAGGGGGGCGGCGTCGCTGAAGCTTTCTTT
v_call: TRBV24-1
j_call: TRBJ1-1
clone_size: .
d_call: .

cdr3_aa: CASSPEQGYSPLHF
cdr3_nt: TGTGCCAGCAGCCCCGAACAGGGTTACTCACCCCTCCACTTT
v_call: TRBV3-1
j_call: TRBJ1-6
clone_size: .
d_call: .

cdr3_aa: CATSRISGINEQYF
cdr3_nt: TGTGCCACCAGCAGAATTAGCGGGATCAACGAGCAGTACTTC
v_call: TRBV15
j_call: TRBJ2-7
clone_size: many
d_call: TRBD2

cdr3_aa: CASSLGTGIAEQYF
cdr3_nt: TGTGCCAGCAGCTTGGGGACAGGGATTGCCGAGCAGTACTTC
v_call: TRBV7-9
j_call: TRBJ2-7
clone_size: many
d_call: TRBD1

cdr3_aa: CASRQGGPEAFF
cdr3_nt: TGTGCCTCCAGACAGGGGGGTCCTGAAGCTTTCTTT
v_call: TRBV30
j_call: TRBJ1-1
clone_size: few
d_call: TRBD1

cdr3_aa: CASSPDGGNTIYF
cdr3_nt: TGTGCCAGCAGCCCCGACGGTGGAAACACCATATATTTT
v_call: TRBV11-3
j_call: TRBJ1-3
clone_size: many
d_call: .

cdr3_aa: CASSEGRAFNYGYTF
cdr3_nt: TGTGCCAGCAGTGAAGGAAGGGCATTTAACTATGGCTACACCTTC
v_call: TRBV2
j_call: TRBJ1-2
clone_size: many
d_call: .

cdr3_aa: CAISGGRDRDYDQYF
cdr3_nt: TGTGCCATCAGTGGGGGCAGAGACAGGGACTACGATCAGTACTTC
v_call: TRBV10-3
j_call: TRBJ2-7
clone_size: .
d_call: .

cdr3_aa: CAAGGPTIGNQPQHF
cdr3_nt: TGTGCAGCCGGTGGCCCGACAATAGGCAATCAGCCCCAGCATTTT
v_call: TRBV7-8
j_call: TRBJ1-5
clone_size: few
d_call: .

cdr3_aa: CASSQGTFFGEAFF
cdr3_nt: TGTGCCAGCAGCCAGGGAACATTCTTCGGAGAAGCTTTCTTT
v_call: TRBV7-8
j_call: TRBJ1-1
clone_size: many
d_call: .

cdr3_aa: CASSDSRGNYGYTF
cdr3_nt: TGTGCCAGCAGTGATTCCAGGGGCAACTATGGCTACACCTTC
v_call: TRBV25-1
j_call: TRBJ1-2
clone_size: .
d_call: .

cdr3_aa: CASSSGDGNTGELFF
cdr3_nt: TGTGCCAGCAGCTCTGGGGACGGGAACACCGGGGAGCTGTTTTTT
v_call: TRBV7-9
j_call: TRBJ2-2
clone_size: many
d_call: .